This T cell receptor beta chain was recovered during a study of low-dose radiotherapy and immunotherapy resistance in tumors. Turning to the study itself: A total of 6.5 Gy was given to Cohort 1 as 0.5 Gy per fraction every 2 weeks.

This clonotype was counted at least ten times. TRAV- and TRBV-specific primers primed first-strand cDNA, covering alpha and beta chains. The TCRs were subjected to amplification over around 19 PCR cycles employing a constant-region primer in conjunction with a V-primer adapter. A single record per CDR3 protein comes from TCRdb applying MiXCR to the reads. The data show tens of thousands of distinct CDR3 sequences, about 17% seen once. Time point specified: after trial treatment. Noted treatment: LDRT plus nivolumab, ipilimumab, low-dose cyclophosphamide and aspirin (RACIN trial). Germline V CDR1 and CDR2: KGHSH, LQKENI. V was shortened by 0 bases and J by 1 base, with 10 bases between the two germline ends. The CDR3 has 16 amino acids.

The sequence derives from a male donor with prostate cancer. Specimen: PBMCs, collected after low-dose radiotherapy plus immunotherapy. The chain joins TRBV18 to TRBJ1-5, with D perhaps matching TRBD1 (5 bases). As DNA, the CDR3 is TGTGCCAGCTCACCACCGGGGCCAGGGAGCAATCAGCCCCAGCATTTT. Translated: CASSPPGPGSNQPQHF.